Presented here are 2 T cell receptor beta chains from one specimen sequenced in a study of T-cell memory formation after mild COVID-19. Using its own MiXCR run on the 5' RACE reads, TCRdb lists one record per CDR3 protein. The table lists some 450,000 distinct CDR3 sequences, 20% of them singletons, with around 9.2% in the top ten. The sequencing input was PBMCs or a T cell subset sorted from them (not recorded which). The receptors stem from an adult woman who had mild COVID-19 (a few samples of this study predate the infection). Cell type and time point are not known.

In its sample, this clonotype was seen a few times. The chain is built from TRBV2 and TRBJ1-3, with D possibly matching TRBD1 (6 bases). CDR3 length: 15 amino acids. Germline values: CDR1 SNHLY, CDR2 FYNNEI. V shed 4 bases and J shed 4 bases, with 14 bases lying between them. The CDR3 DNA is TGTGCCAGCAGTGTACAGGGTACGGCAGGAAACACCATATATTTT. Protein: CASSVQGTAGNTIYF. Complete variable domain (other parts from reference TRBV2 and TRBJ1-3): EPEVTQTPSHQVTQMGQEVILRCVPISNHLYFYWYRQILGQKVEFLVSFYNNEISEKSEIFDDQFSVERPDGSNFTLKIRSTKLEDSAMYFCASSVQGTAGNTIYFGEGSWLTVV.

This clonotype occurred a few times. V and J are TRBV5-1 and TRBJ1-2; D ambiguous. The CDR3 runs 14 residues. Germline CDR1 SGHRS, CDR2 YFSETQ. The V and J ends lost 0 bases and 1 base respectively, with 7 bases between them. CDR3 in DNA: TGCGCCAGCAGCTTGGCGCTGGGTAACTATGGCTACACCTTC. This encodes CASSLALGNYGYTF.